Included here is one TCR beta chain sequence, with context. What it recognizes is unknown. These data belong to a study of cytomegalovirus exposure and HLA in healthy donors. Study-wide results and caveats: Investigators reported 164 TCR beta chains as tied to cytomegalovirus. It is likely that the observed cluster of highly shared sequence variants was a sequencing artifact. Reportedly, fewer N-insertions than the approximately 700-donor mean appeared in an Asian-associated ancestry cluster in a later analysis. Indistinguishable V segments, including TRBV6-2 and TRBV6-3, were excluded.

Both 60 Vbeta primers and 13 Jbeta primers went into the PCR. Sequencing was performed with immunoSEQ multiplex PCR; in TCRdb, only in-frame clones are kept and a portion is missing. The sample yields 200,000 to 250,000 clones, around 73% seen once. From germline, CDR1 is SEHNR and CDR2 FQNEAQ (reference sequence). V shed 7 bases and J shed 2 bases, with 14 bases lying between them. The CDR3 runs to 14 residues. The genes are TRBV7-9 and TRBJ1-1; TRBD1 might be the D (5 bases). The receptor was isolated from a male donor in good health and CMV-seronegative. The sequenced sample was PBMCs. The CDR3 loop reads CASTPTGGNTEAFF. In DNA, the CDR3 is TGTGCCAGCACCCCAACCGGGGGTAACACTGAAGCTTTCTTT.